In its sample, the clone carrying this T cell receptor (beta chain) was seen many times. The data are from a study of cytotoxic CD8 clonotypes in ibrutinib-treated CLL. Turning to the study itself: Overall, about 25 responses were partial and 2 complete; following median approximately 65 months, around 15 patients stayed remitted and around twelve progressed. Specimens for response were gathered following a median around eleven months of therapy, spanning 6 to 36.

Here immunoSEQ multiplex PCR was the method, and the copy in TCRdb shows in-frame clones only, minus some. The profile covers around 60,000 clones, with around three fifths appearing a single time and over 12% taken by the ten largest. PBMCs were cryopreserved, and roughly 2.1 micrograms of genomic DNA from them went into TCR beta libraries. The sample here was PBMCs, taken after 12 months of ibrutinib treatment. The sequence came from a human donor with chronic lymphocytic leukemia.

The CDR3 spells CASSLARTLAGGELFF. CDR3 sequence (DNA): TGTGCCAGCAGCTTAGCGAGAACTTTAGCTGGCGGGGAGCTGTTTTTT. The J gene is TRBJ2-2, the V gene TRBV7-6; D is unresolved. This CDR3 comprises 16 residues. V lost 0 bases and J 7 bases, leaving 15 bases between the germline ends. CDR1 and CDR2 from the germline V gene are SGHVS and FNYEAQ.